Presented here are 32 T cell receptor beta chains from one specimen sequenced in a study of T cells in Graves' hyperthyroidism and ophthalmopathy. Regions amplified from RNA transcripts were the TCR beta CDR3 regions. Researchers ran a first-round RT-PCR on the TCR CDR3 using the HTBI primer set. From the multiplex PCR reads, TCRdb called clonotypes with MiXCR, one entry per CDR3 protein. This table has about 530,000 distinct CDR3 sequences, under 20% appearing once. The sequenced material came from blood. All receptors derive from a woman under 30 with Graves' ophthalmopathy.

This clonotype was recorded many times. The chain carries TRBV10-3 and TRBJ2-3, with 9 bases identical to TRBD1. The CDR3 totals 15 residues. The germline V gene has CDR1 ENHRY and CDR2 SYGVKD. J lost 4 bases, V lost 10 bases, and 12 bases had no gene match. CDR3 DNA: TGTGCCACCGAGAAGGGGACAGGGACCGCAGATACGCAGTATTTT. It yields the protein CATEKGTGTADTQYF.

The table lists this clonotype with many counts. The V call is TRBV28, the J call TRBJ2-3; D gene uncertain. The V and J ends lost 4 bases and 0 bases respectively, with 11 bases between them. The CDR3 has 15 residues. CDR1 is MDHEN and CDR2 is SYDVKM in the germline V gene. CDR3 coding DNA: TGTGCCAGCAGTTCCCGGTTGTCTAGCACAGATACGCAGTATTTT. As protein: CASSSRLSSTDTQYF.

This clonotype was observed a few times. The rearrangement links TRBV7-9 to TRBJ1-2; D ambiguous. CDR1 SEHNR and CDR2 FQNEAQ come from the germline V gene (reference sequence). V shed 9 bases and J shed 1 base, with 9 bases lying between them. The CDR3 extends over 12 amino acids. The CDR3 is CASTRVNYGYTF. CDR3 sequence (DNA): TGTGCCAGTACGAGGGTTAACTATGGCTACACCTTC.

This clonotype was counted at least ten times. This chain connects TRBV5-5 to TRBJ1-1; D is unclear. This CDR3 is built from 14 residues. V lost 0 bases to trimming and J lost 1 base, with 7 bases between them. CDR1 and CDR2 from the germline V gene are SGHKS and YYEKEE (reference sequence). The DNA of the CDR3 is TGTGCCAGCAGCTTGGTTATTCAGAACACTGAAGCTTTCTTT. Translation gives CASSLVIQNTEAFF.

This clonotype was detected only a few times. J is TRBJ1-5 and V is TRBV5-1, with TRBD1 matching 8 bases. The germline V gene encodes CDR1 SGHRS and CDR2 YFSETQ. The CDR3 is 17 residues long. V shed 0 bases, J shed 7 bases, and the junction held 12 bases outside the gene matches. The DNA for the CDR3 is TGCGCCAGCAGCTTGGGACCCGACAGGGGCCCCGGGCAGCCCCAGCATTTT. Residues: CASSLGPDRGPGQPQHF.

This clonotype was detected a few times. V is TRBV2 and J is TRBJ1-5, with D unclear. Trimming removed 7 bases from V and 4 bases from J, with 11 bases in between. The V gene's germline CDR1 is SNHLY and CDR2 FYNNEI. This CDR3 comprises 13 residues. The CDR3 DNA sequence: TGTGCCAGCACACAACACCTGAATCAGCCCCAGCATTTT. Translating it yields CASTQHLNQPQHF.

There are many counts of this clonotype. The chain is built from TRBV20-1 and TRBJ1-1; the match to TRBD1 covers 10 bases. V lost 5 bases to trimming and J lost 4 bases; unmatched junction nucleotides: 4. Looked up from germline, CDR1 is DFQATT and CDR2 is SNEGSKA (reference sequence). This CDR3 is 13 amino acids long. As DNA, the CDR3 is TGCAGTGCTGACGGGACAGGGGTCACTGAAGCTTTCTTT. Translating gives CSADGTGVTEAFF.

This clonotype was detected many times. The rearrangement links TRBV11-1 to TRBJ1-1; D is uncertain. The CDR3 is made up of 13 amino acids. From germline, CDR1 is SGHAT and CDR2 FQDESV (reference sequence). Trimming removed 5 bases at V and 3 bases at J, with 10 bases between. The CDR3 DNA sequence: TGTGCCAGCAGCCCTCGGAGGGACACTGAAGCTTTCTTT. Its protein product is CASSPRRDTEAFF.

The CDR3 DNA follows: TGCAGCGTTCCAGAGTGGGACAGGGCTGGCCATGAGCAGTTCTTC. Amino acids: CSVPEWDRAGHEQFF. V and J are TRBV29-1 and TRBJ2-1; TRBD1 matches 9 bases. J was trimmed by 8 bases and V by 5 bases; bases with no gene match: 13. This CDR3 has 15 residues. Germline V gene data show CDR1 as SQVTM and CDR2 as ANQGSEA.

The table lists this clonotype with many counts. In DNA, the CDR3 is TGTGCCAGCAGATCACTACCGGATACGCAGTATTTT. Translation: CASRSLPDTQYF. The chain employs TRBV7-9 and TRBJ2-3, with D unresolved. The CDR3 covers 12 residues. Trimming shortened V by 6 bases and J by 6 bases, and 10 bases separated the two germline ends. Per the germline V gene, CDR1 is SEHNR and CDR2 is FQNEAQ (reference sequence).

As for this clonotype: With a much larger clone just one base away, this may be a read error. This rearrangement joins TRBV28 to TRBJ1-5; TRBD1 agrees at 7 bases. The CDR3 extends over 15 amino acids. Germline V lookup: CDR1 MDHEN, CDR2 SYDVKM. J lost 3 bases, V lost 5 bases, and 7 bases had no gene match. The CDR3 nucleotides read TGTGCCAGCAGTCAACACAGGGGTGCCAATCAGCCCCAGCATTTT. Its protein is CASSQHRGANQPQHF.

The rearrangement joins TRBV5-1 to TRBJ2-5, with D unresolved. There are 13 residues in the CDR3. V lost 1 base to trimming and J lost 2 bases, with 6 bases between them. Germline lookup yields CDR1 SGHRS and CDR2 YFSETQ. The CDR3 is CASSLRIQETQYF. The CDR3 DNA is TGCGCCAGCAGCTTGCGGATTCAAGAGACCCAGTACTTC.

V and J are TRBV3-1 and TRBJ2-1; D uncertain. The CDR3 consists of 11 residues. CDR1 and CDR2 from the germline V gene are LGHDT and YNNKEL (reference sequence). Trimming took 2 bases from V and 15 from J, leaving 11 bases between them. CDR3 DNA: TGTGCCAGCAGCCAACTGGGCCGACCGTTCTTC. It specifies CASSQLGRPFF.

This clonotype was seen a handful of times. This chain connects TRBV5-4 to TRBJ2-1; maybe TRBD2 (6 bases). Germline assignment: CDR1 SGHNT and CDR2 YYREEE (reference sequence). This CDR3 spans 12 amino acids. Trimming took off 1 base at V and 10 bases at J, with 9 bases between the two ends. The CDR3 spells CASSLNGLEQFF. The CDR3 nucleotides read TGTGCCAGCAGCTTGAATGGACTAGAGCAGTTCTTC.

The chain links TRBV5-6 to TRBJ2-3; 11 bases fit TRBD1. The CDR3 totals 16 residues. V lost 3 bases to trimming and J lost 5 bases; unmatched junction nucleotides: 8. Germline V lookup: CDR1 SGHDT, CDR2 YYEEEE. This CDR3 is CASSSWTGGKIDTQYF. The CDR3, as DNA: TGTGCCAGCAGCTCCTGGACAGGGGGCAAGATAGATACGCAGTATTTT.

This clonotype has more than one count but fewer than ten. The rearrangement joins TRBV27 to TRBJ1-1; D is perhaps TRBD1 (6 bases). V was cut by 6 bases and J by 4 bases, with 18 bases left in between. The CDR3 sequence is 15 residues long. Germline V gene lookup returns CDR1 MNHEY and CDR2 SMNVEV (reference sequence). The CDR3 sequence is CASSGEGGSGTEAFF. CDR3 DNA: TGTGCCAGCAGCGGCGAGGGGGGTAGCGGCACTGAAGCTTTCTTT.

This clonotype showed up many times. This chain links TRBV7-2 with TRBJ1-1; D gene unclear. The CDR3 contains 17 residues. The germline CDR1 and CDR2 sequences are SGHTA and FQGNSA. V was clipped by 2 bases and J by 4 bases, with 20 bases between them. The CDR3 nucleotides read TGTGCCAGCAGCTTATCCTCGTCCCGGGGAAAGGGCACTGAAGCTTTCTTT. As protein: CASSLSSSRGKGTEAFF.

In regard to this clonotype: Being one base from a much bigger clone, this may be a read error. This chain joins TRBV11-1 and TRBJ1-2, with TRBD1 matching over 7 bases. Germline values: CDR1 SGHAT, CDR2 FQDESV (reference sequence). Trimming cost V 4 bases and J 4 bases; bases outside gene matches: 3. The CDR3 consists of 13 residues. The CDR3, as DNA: TGTGCCAGCAGCTCGACAGGGCCCTATGGCTACACCTTC. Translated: CASSSTGPYGYTF. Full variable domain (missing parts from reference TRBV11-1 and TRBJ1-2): EAEVAQSPRYKITEKSQAVAFWCDPISGHATLYWYRQILGQGPELLVQFQDESVVDDSQLPKDRFSAERLKGVDSTLKIQPAELGDSAMYLCASSSTGPYGYTFGSGTRLTVV.

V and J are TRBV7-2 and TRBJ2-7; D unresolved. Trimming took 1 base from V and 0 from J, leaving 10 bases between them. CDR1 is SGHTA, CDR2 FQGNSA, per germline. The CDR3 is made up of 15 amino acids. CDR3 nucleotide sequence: TGTGCCAGCAGCTTAGGTCTACAGTACTCCTACGAGCAGTACTTC. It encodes CASSLGLQYSYEQYF.

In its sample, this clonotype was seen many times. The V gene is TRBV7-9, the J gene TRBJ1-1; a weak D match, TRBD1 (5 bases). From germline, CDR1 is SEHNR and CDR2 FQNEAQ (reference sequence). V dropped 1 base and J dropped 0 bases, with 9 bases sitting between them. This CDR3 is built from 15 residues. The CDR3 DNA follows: TGTGCCAGCAGCTTAGGACAGCGATTGAACACTGAAGCTTTCTTT. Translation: CASSLGQRLNTEAFF.

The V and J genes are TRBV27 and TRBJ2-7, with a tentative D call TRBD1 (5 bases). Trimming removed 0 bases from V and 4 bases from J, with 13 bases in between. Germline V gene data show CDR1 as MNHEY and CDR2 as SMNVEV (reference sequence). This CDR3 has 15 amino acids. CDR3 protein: CASSLSGQISYEQYF. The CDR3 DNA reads TGTGCCAGCAGTTTATCAGGACAAATTTCGTACGAGCAGTACTTC.

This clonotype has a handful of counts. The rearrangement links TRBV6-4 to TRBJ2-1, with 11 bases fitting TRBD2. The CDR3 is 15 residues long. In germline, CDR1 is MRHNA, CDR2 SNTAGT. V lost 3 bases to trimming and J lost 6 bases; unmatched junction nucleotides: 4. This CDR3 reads CASSEASGGRNEQFF. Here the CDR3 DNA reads TGTGCCAGCAGTGAAGCTAGCGGGGGGCGCAATGAGCAGTTCTTC.

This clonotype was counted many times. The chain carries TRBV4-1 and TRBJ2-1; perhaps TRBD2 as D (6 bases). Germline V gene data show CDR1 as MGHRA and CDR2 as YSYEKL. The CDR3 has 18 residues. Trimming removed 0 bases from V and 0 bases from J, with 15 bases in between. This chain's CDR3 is CASSQDALGGSSYNEQFF. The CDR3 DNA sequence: TGCGCCAGCAGCCAAGATGCGCTAGGAGGGAGCTCCTACAATGAGCAGTTCTTC.

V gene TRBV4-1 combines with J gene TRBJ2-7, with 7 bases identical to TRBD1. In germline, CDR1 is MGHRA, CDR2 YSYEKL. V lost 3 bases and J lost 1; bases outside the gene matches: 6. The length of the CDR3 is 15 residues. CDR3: CASSQSGGKSYEQYF. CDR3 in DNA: TGCGCCAGCAGCCAGTCAGGGGGTAAGTCCTACGAGCAGTACTTC.

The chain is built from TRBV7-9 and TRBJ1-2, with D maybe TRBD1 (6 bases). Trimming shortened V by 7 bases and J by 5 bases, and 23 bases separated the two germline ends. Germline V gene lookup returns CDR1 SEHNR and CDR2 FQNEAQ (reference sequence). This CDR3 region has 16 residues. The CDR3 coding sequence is TGTGCCAGCAACGTCGGGCAGGGGCTCCTCGTTTATGGCTACACCTTC. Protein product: CASNVGQGLLVYGYTF.

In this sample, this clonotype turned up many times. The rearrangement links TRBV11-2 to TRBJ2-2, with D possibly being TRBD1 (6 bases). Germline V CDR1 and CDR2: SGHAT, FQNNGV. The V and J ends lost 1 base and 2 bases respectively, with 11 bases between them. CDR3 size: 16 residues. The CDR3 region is CASSLVAGVNTGELFF. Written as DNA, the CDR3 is TGTGCCAGCAGCTTAGTAGCAGGGGTAAACACCGGGGAGCTGTTTTTT.

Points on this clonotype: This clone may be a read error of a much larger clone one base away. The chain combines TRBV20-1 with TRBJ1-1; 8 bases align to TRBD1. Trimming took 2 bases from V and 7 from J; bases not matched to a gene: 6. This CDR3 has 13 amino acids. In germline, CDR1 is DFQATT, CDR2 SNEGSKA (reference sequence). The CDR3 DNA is TGCAGTGCTAGAACAGGGGGGCGGGTTGAAGCTTTCTTT. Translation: CSARTGGRVEAFF.

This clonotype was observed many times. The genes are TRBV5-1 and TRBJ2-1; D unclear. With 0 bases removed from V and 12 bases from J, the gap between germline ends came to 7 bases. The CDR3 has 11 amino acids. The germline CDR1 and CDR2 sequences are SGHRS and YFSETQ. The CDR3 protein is CASSLEWVQFF. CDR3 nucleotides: TGCGCCAGCAGCTTGGAGTGGGTGCAGTTCTTC. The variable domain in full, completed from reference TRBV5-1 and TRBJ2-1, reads KAGVTQTPRYLIKTRGQQVTLSCSPISGHRSVSWYQQTPGQGLQFLFEYFSETQRNKGNFPGRFSGRQFSNSRSEMNVSTLELGDSALYLCASSLEWVQFFGPGTRLTVL.

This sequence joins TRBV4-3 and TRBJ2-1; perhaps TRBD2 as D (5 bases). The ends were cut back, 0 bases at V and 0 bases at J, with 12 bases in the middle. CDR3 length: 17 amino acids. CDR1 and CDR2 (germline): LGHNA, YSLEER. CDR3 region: CASSQDLEADSYNEQFF. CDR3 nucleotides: TGCGCCAGCAGCCAAGATCTAGAAGCGGACTCCTACAATGAGCAGTTCTTC.

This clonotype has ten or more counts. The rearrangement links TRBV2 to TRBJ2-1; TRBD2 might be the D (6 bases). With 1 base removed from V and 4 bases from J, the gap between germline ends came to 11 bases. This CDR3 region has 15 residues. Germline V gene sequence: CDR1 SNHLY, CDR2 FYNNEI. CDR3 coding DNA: TGTGCCAGCAGTGAAGAGACTAGGAAATACAATGAGCAGTTCTTC. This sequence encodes CASSEETRKYNEQFF.

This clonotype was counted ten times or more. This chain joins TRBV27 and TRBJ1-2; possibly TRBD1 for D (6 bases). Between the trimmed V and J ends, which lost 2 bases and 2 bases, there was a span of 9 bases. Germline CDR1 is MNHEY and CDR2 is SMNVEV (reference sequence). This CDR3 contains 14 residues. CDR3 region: CASSLRGANYGYTF. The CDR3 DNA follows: TGTGCCAGCAGTTTAAGGGGGGCCAACTATGGCTACACCTTC.

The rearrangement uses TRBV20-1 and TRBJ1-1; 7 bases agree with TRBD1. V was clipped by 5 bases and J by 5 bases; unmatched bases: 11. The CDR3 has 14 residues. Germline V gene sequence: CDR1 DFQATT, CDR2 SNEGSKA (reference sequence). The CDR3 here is CSAYQTGLGTEAFF. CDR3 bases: TGCAGTGCTTATCAGACAGGGCTGGGGACTGAAGCTTTCTTT.